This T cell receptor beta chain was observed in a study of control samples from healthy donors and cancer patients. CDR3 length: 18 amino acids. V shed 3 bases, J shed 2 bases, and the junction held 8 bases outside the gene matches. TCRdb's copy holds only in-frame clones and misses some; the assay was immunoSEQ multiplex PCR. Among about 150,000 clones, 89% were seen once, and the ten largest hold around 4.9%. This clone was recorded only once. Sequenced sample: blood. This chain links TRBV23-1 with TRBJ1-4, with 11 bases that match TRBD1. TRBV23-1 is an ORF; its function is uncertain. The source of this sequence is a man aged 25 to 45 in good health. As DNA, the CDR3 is TGCGCCAGCAGTCATCCCAGGACAGGGGGCAGGACTAATGAAAAACTGTTTTTT. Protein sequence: CASSHPRTGGRTNEKLFF.